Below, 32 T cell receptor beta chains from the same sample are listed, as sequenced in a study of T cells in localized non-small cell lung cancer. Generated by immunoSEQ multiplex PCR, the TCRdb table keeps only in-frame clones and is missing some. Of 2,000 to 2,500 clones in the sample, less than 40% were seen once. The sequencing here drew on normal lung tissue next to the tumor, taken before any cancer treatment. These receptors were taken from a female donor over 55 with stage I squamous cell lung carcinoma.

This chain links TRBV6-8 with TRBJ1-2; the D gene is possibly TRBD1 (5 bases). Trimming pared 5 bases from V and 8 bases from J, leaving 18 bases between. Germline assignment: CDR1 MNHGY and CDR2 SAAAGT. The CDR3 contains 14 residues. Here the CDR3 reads CASSRPDTAGGYTF. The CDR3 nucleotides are TGTGCCAGCAGTCGGCCCGACACCGCAGGGGGCTACACCTTC.

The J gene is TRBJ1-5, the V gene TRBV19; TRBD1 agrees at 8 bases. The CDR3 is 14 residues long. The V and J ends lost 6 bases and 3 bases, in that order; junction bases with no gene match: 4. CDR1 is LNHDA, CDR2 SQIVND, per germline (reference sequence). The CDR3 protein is CASSPDRVNQPQHF. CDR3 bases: TGTGCCAGTAGCCCGGACAGGGTCAATCAGCCCCAGCATTTT.

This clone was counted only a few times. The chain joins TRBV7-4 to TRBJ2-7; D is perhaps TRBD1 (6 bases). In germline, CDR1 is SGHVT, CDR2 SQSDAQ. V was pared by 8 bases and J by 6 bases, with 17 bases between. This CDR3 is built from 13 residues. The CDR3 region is CASRSGERVEQYF. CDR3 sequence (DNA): TGTGCCAGCCGCTCAGGGGAAAGGGTCGAGCAGTACTTC.

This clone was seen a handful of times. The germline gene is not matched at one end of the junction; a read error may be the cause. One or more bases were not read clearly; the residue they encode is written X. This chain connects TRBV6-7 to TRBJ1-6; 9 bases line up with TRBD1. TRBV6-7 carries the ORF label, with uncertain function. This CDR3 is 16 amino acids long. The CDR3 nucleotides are TGTGCCAGCACCGAGGGGACAGGGTTTAGGAATTCACCCCYCCACTTT. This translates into CASTEGTGFRNSPXHF.

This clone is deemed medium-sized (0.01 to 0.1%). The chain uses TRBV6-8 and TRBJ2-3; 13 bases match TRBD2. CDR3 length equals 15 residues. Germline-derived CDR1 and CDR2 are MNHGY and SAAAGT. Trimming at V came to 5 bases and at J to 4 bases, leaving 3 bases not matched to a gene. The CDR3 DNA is TGTGCCAGCAGTGAGACTAGCGGGGGGCCAGATACGCAGTATTTT. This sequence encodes CASSETSGGPDTQYF.

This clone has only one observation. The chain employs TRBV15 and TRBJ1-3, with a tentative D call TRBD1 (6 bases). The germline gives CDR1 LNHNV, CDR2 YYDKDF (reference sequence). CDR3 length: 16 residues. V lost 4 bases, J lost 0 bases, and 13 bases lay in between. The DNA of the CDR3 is TGTGCCACCAGCACCCCGTCGACAGGCTCTGGAAACACCATATATTTT. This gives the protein CATSTPSTGSGNTIYF.

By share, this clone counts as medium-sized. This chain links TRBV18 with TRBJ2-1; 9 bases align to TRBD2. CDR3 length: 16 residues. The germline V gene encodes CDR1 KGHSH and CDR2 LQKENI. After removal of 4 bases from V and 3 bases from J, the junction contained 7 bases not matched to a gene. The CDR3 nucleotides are TGTGCCAGCTCACTTGGCGGGACTAGCTTCTACAATGAGCAGTTCTTC. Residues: CASSLGGTSFYNEQFF.

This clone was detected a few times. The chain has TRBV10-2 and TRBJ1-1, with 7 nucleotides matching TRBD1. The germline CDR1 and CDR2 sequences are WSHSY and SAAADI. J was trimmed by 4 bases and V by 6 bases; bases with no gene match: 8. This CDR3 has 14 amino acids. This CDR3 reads CASRETGRFTEAFF. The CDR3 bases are TGCGCCAGCAGGGAGACAGGGCGTTTCACTGAAGCTTTCTTT.

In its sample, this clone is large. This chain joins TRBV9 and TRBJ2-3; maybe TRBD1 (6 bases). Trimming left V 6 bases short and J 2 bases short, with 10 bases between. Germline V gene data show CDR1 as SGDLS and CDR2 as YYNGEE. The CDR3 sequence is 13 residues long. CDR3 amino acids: CASNVGATDTQYF. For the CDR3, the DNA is TGTGCCAGCAACGTGGGGGCCACAGATACGCAGTATTTT.

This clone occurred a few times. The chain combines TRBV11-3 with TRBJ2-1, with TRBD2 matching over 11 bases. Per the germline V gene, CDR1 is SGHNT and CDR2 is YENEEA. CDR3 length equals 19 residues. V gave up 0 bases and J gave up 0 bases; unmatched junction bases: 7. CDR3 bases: TGTGCCAGCAGCTTAGAACTAGCGGGGGCGCCTAGCTCCTACAATGAGCAGTTCTTC. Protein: CASSLELAGAPSSYNEQFF.

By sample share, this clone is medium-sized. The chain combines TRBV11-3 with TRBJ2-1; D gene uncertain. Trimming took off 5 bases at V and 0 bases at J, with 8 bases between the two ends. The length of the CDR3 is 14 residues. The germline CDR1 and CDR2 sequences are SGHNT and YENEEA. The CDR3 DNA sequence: TGTGCCAGCAGCCCCCAGAGCTCCTACAATGAGCAGTTCTTC. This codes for CASSPQSSYNEQFF.

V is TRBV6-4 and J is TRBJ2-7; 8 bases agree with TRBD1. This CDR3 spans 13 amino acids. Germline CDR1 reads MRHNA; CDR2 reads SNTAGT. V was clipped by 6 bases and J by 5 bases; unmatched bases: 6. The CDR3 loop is CASSRTGRHEQYF. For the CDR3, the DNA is TGTGCCAGCAGCCGGACAGGGCGGCACGAGCAGTACTTC.

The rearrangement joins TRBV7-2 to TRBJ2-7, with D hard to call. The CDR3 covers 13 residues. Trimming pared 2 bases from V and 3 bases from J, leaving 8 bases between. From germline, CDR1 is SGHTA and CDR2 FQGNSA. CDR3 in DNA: TGTGCCAGCAGCTTAATGGCAGGCTACGAGCAGTACGTC. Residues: CASSLMAGYEQYV.

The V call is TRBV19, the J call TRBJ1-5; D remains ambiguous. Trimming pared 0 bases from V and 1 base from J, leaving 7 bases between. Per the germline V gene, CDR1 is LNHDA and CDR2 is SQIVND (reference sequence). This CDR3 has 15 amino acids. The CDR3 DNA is TGTGCCAGTAGTATAGATTGGAGGAGCAATCAGCCCCAGCATTTT. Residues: CASSIDWRSNQPQHF.

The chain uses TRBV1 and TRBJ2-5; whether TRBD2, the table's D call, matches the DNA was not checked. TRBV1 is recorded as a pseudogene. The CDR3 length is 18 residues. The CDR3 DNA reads TGCGCCAGCAGCCAAGAGGGCGACTCCGGGGGGGGACAAGAGACCCAGTACTTC. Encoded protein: CASSQEGDSGGGQETQYF.

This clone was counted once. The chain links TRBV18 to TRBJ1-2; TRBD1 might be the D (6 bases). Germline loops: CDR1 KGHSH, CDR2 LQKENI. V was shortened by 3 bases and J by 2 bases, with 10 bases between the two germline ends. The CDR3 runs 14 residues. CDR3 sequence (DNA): TGTGCCAGCTCACCCAGGGGAGAGAACTATGGCTACACCTTC. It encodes CASSPRGENYGYTF.

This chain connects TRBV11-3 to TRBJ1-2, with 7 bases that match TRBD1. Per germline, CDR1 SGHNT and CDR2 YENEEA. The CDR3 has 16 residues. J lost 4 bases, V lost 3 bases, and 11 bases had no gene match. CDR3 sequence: CASSLETGRRGYGYTF. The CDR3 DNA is TGTGCCAGCAGCTTGGAGACAGGGAGGAGGGGCTATGGCTACACCTTC.

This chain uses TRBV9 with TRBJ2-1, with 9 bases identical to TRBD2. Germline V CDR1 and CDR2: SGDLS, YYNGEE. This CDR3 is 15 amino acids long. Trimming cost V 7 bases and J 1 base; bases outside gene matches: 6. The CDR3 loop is CASSSSGTSYNEQFF. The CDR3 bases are TGTGCCAGCTCATCTAGCGGGACTTCCTACAATGAGCAGTTCTTC.

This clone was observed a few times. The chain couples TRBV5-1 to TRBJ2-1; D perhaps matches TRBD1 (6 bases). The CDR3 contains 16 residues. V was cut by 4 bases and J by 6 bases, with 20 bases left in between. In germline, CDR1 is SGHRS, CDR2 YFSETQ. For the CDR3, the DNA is TGCGCCAGCAGCCCTCTTGCTCGGGACACCGCCAATGAGCAGTTCTTC. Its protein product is CASSPLARDTANEQFF. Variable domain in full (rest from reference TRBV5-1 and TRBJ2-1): KAGVTQTPRYLIKTRGQQVTLSCSPISGHRSVSWYQQTPGQGLQFLFEYFSETQRNKGNFPGRFSGRQFSNSRSEMNVSTLELGDSALYLCASSPLARDTANEQFFGPGTRLTVL.

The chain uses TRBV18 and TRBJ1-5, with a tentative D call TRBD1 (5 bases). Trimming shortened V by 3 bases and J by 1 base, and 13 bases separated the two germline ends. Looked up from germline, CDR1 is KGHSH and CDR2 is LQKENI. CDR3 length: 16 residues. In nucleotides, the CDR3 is TGTGCCAGCTCACCGAGACAGCTCCAAAGCAATCAGCCCCAGCATTTT. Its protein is CASSPRQLQSNQPQHF.

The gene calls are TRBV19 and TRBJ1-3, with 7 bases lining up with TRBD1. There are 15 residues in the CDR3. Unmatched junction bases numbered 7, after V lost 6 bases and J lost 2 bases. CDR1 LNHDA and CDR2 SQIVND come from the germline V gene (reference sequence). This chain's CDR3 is CASSEQGTAGNTIYF. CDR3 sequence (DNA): TGTGCCAGTAGCGAACAGGGGACAGCTGGAAACACCATATATTTT.

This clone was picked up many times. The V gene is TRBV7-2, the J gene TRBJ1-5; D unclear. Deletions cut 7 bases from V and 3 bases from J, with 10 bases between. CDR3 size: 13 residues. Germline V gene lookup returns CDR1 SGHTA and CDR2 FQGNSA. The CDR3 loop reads CASNQNPNQPQHF. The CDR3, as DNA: TGTGCCAGCAACCAAAACCCCAATCAGCCCCAGCATTTT.

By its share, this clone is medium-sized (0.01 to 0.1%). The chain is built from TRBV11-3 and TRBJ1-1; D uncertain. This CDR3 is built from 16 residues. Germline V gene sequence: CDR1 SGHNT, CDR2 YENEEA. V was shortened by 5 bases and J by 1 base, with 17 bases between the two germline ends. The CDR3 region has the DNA TGTGCCAGCAGCCCTCTAGTTGTTCTAGGGAACACTGAAGCTTTCTTT. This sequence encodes CASSPLVVLGNTEAFF.

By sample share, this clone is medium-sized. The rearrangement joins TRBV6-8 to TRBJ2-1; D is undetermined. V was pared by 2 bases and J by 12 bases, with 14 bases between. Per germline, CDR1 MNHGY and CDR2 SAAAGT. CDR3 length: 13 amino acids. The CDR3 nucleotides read TGTGCCAGCAGTTACCTGGGGTCGGAGATGCAGTTCTTC. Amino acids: CASSYLGSEMQFF.

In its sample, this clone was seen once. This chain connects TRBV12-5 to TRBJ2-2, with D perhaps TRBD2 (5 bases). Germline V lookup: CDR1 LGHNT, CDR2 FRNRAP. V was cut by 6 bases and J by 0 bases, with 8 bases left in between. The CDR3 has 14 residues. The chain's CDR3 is CASGRGSNTGELFF. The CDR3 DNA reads TGTGCTAGTGGCCGGGGATCGAACACCGGGGAGCTGTTTTTT.

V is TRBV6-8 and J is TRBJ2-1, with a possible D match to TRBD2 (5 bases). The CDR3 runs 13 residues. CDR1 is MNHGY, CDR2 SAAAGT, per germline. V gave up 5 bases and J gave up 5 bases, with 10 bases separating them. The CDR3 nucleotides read TGTGCCAGCAGTGACGGGGAGAACAATGAGCAGTTCTTC. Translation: CASSDGENNEQFF.

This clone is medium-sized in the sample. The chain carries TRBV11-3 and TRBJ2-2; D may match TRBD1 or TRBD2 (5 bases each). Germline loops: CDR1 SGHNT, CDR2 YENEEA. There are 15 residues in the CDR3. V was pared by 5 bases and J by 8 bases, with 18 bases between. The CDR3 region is CASSLRDAKSGELFF. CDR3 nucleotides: TGTGCCAGCAGCCTCCGGGACGCCAAGAGTGGGGAGCTGTTTTTT.

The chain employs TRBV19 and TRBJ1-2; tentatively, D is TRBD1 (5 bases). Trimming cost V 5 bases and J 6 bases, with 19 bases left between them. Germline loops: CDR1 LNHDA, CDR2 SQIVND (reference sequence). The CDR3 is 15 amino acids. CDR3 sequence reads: CASSGRDGRGNGYTF. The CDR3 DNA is TGTGCCAGTAGTGGACGGGACGGCCGAGGTAATGGCTACACCTTC.

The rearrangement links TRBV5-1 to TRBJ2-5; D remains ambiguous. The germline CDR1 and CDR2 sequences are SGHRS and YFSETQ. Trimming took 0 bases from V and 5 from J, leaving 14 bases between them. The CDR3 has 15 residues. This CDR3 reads CASSLDRVGVETQYF. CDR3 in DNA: TGCGCCAGCAGCTTGGATCGGGTTGGCGTGGAGACCCAGTACTTC.

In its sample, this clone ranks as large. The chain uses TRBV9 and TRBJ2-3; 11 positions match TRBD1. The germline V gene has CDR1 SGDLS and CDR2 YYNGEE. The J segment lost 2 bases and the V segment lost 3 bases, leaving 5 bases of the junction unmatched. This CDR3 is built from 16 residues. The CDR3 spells CASSAGDRGFTDTQYF. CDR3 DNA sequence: TGTGCCAGCAGCGCCGGGGACAGGGGGTTCACAGATACGCAGTATTTT.

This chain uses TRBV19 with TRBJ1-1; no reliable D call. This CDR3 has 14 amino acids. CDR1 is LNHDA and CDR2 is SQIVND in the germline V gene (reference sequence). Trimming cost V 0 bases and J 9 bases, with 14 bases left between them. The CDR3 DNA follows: TGTGCCAGTAGTATAGAATCCTCCATAGGCCAAGCTTTCTTT. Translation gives CASSIESSIGQAFF.

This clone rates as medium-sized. This CDR3 is CASTLGYLAGTGELFF. CDR3 coding DNA: TGTGCCAGCACCCTAGGGTACCTAGCGGGTACCGGGGAGCTGTTTTTT. The rearrangement links TRBV11-3 to TRBJ2-2, with 8 nucleotides matching TRBD2. The CDR3 spans 16 residues. Looked up from germline, CDR1 is SGHNT and CDR2 is YENEEA. The trim removed 7 bases at V and 5 bases at J, leaving 12 bases unmatched.